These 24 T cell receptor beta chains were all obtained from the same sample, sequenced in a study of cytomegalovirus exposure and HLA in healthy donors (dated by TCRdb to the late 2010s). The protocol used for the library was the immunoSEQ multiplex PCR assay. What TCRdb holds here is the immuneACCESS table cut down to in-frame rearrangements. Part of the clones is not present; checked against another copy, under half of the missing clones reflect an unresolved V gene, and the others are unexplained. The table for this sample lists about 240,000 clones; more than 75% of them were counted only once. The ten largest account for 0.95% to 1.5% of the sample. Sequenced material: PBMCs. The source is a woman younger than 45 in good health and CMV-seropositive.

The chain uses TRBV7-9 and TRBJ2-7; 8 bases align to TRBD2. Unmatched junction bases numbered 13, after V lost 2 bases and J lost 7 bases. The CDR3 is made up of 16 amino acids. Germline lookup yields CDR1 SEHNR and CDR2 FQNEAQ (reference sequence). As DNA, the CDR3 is TGTGCCAGCAGCTTATTGCAGACGGGAGGGCCGAAGGAGCAGTACTTC. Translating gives CASSLLQTGGPKEQYF.

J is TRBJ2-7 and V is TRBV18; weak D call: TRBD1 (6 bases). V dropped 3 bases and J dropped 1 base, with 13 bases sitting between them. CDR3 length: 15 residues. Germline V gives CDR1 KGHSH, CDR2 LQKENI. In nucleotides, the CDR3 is TGTGCCAGCTCACCGCAACAGGGTGGGTCCTACGAGCAGTACTTC. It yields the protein CASSPQQGGSYEQYF.

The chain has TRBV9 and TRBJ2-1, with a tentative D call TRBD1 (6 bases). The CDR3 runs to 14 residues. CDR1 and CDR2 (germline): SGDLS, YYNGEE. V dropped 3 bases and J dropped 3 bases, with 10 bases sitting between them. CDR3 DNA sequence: TGTGCCAGCAGCGCTAGGACAGTCTACAATGAGCAGTTCTTC. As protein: CASSARTVYNEQFF.

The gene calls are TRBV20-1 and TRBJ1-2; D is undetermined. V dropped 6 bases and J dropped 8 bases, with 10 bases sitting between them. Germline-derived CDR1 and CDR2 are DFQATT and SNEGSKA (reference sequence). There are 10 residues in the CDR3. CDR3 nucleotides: TGCAGTGCCGAATCTAACGGCTACACCTTC. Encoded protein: CSAESNGYTF.

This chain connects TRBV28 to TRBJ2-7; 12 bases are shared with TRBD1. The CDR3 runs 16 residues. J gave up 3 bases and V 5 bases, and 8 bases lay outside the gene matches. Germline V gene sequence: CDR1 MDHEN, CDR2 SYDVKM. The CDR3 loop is CASSPPGTGGFYEQYF. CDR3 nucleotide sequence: TGTGCCAGCAGTCCGCCCGGGACAGGGGGCTTCTACGAGCAGTACTTC.

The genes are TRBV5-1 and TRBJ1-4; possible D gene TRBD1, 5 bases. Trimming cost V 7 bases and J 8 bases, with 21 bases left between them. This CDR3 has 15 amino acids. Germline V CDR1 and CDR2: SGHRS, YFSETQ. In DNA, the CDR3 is TGCGCCAGCCGTCGGCCGGGGGGAGGTGAGGAAAAACTGTTTTTT. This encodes CASRRPGGGEEKLFF.

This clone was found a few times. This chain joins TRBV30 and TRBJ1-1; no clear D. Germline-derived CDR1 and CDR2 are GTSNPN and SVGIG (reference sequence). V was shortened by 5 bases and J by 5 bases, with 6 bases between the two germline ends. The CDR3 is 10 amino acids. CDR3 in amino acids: CAWYRTEAFF. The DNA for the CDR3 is TGTGCCTGGTACCGGACTGAAGCTTTCTTT.

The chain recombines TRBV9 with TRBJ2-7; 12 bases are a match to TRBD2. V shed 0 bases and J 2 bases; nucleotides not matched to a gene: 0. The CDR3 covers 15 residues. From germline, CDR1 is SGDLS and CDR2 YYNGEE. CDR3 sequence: CASSVASGRAYEQYF. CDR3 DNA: TGTGCCAGCAGCGTAGCTAGCGGGAGGGCCTACGAGCAGTACTTC.

The CDR3 reads CASTGGPGGEDTQYF. CDR3 DNA: TGTGCCAGCACCGGAGGGCCAGGTGGGGAAGATACGCAGTATTTT. The chain uses TRBV28 and TRBJ2-3; perhaps TRBD2 as D (6 bases). V was clipped by 7 bases and J by 5 bases, with 19 bases between them. Germline V gene lookup returns CDR1 MDHEN and CDR2 SYDVKM. The CDR3 length is 15 residues.

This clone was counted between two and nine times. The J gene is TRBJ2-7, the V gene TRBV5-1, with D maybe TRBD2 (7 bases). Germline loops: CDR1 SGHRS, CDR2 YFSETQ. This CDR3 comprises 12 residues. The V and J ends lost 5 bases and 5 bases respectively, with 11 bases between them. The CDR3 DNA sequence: TGCGCCAGCAGGGGAGGGGGGGACGAGCAGTACTTC. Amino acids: CASRGGGDEQYF.

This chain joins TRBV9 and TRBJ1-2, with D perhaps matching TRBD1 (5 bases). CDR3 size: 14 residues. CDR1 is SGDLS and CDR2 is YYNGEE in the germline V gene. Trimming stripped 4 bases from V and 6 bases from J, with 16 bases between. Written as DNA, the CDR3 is TGTGCCAGCAGCCCCAGTGTGGGGCTGGATGGCTACACCTTC. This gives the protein CASSPSVGLDGYTF. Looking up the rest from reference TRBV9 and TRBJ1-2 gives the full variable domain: DSGVTQTPKHLITATGQRVTLRCSPRSGDLSVYWYQQSLDQGLQFLIQYYNGEERAKGNILERFSAQQFPDLHSELNLSSLELGDSALYFCASSPSVGLDGYTFGSGTRLTVV.

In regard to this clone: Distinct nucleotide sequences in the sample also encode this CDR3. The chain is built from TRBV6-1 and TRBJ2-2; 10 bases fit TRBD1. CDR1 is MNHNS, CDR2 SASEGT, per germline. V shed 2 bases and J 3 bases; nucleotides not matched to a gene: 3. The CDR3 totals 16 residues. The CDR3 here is CASSELGQGYTGELFF. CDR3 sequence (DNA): TGTGCCAGCAGTGAATTGGGACAGGGGTACACCGGGGAGCTGTTTTTT.

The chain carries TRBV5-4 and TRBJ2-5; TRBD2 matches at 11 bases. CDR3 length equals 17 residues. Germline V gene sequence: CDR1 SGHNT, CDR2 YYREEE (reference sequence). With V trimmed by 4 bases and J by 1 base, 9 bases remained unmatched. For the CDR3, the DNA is TGTGCCAGCAGCCCCCTTGTGCTAGCGGGAGGCCAAGAGACCCAGTACTTC. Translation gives CASSPLVLAGGQETQYF.

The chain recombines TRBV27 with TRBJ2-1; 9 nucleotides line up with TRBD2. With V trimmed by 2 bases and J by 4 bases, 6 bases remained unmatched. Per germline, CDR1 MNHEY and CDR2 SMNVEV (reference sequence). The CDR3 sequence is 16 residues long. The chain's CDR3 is CASSLAGGALYNEQFF. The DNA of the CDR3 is TGTGCCAGCAGTTTAGCGGGAGGGGCCTTATACAATGAGCAGTTCTTC.

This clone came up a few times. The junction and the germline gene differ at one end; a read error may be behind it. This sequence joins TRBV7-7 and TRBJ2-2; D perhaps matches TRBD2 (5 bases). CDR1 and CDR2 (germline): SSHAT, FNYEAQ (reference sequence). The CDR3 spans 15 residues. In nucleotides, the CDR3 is TGTGCTAGCAGCCCTAGCCGGAGCCCCGCCGGGGAGCTGTTTTTT. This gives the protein CASSPSRSPAGELFF.

CDR3 nucleotides: TGTGCCAGCTCACCACCGCCAGGTGGAGGAGGAGATACGCAGTATTTT. Encoded protein: CASSPPPGGGGDTQYF. The chain is built from TRBV18 and TRBJ2-3; D might be TRBD2 (5 bases). The germline V and J ends were trimmed by 0 bases and 5 bases, with 15 bases remaining between them. The CDR3 totals 16 residues. Germline assignment: CDR1 KGHSH and CDR2 LQKENI.

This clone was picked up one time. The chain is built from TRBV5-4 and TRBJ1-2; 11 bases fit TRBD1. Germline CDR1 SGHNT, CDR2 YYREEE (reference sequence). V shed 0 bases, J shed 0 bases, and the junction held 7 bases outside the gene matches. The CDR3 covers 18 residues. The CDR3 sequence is CASSLARDRGTTNYGYTF. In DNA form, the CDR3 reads TGTGCCAGCAGCTTGGCCCGGGACAGGGGGACAACTAACTATGGCTACACCTTC.

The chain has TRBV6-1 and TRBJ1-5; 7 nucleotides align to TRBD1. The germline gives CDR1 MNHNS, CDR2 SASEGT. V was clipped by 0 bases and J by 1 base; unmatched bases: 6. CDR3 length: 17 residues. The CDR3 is CASSEAIGGGSNQPQHF. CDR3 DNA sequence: TGTGCCAGCAGTGAAGCGATAGGGGGCGGCAGCAATCAGCCCCAGCATTTT.

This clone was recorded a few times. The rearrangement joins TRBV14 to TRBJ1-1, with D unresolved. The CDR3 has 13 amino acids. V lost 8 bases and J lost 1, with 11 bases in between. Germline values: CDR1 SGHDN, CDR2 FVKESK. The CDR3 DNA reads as TGTGCCAGCCACGAGGTTCGGAACACTGAAGCTTTCTTT. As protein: CASHEVRNTEAFF.

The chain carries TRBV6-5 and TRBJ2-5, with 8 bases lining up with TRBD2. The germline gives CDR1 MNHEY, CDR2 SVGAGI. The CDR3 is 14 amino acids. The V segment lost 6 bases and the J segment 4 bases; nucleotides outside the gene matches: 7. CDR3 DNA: TGTGCCAGCAGCTTGACTAGCGAGAGAGAGACCCAGTACTTC. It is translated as CASSLTSERETQYF.

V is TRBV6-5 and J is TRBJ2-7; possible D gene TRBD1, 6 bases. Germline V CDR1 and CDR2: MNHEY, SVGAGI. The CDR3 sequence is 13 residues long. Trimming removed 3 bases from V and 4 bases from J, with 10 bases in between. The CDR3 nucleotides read TGTGCCAGCAGTTATAGCAGGGGATACGAGCAGTACTTC. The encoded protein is CASSYSRGYEQYF.

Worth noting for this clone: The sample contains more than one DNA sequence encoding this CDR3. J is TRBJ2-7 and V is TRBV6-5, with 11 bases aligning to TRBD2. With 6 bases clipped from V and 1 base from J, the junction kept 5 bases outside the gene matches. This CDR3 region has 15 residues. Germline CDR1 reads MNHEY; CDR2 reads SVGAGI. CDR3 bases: TGTGCCAGCAGCTATGGGACTAGCGGATCCTACGAGCAGTACTTC. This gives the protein CASSYGTSGSYEQYF.

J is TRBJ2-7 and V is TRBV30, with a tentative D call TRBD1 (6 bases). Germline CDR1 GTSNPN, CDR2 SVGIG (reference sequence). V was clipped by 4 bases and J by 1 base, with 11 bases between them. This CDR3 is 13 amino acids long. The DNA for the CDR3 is TGTGCCTGGAAAACACAGGGTTCCTACGAGCAGTACTTC. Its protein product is CAWKTQGSYEQYF.

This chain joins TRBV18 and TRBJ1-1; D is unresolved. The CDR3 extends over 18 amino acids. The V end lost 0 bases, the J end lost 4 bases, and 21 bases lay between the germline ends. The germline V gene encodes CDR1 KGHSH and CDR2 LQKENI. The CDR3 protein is CASSPPINARVLGTEAFF. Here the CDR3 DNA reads TGTGCCAGCTCACCACCGATCAACGCGAGGGTTTTGGGCACTGAAGCTTTCTTT.